Listed below are T cell receptor beta chains from one sample, sequenced in a study of T cells after yellow fever vaccination. Using its own MiXCR run on the 5' RACE reads, TCRdb lists one record per CDR3 protein. The profile shows roughly 300,000 distinct CDR3 sequences, 6.5% to 8.5% of them singletons. Source: PBMCs, taken about 41 days after the first yellow fever vaccination. The receptors originated from a man aged 18 to 29 who received the YFV17D yellow fever vaccine. CDR3s leave out the opening cysteine and the closing phenylalanine or tryptophan. The order of the fields is CDR3 protein, V gene, CDR3 length.

CDR3 protein: ASRERVDGNQPQH; V gene: TRBV19; CDR3 length: 13
CDR3 protein: ASGRGLAGQTQY; V gene: TRBV12-5; CDR3 length: 12
CDR3 protein: ASSQDRGTGVSPLH; V gene: TRBV3-1; CDR3 length: 14
CDR3 protein: SSPRGVGTKNIQY; V gene: TRBV20-1; CDR3 length: 13
CDR3 protein: ASSGAQWGLAKNIQY; V gene: TRBV2; CDR3 length: 15
CDR3 protein: ASSLDRGGNYGYT; V gene: TRBV5-1; CDR3 length: 13
CDR3 protein: ASSLGQGYGNTEAF; V gene: TRBV7-2; CDR3 length: 14
CDR3 protein: ASSSGTGGNNEQF; V gene: TRBV5-1; CDR3 length: 13
CDR3 protein: ASRRGGGKDTQY; V gene: TRBV7-6; CDR3 length: 12
CDR3 protein: ASRAGTSATNEKLF; V gene: TRBV9; CDR3 length: 14
CDR3 protein: ASTHWTTSYEQY; V gene: TRBV7-6; CDR3 length: 12
CDR3 protein: ASSLLTARLLVQPQH; V gene: TRBV28; CDR3 length: 15
CDR3 protein: ASSAPLGGQETQY; V gene: TRBV5-4; CDR3 length: 13
CDR3 protein: ASSLGTGGLDGYT; V gene: TRBV5-1; CDR3 length: 13
CDR3 protein: SARDPGGHYGYT; V gene: TRBV20-1; CDR3 length: 12
CDR3 protein: ASSGGRPGGDTQY; V gene: TRBV5-1; CDR3 length: 13
CDR3 protein: ASTSGDSHYEQY; V gene: TRBV12-3/TRBV12-4; CDR3 length: 12
CDR3 protein: SARGQGGYTEAF; V gene: TRBV20-1; CDR3 length: 12
CDR3 protein: SARSPPSYNEQF; V gene: TRBV20-1; CDR3 length: 12
CDR3 protein: ASSLWDSPSTNEKLF; V gene: TRBV4-3; CDR3 length: 15
CDR3 protein: ASRDRVSYEQY; V gene: TRBV19; CDR3 length: 11
CDR3 protein: ASSSQNEQY; V gene: TRBV11-2; CDR3 length: 9
CDR3 protein: ASSLGEYPGYTGELF; V gene: TRBV5-6; CDR3 length: 15
CDR3 protein: SAPDLSSEKLF; V gene: TRBV20-1; CDR3 length: 11
CDR3 protein: ASSPSGLAKNIQY; V gene: TRBV28; CDR3 length: 13
CDR3 protein: ASSLGWQGLDTQY; V gene: TRBV7-9; CDR3 length: 13
CDR3 protein: ASRPGLNNQPQH; V gene: TRBV12-3/TRBV12-4; CDR3 length: 12
CDR3 protein: ATQPGNNEQF; V gene: TRBV11-2; CDR3 length: 10
CDR3 protein: ASSQDFGGYT; V gene: TRBV4-3; CDR3 length: 10
CDR3 protein: SVETTPGSQAQF; V gene: TRBV29-1; CDR3 length: 12
CDR3 protein: ASKGGDYYEQY; V gene: TRBV5-1; CDR3 length: 11
CDR3 protein: ASSFFEGDYEQY; V gene: TRBV7-6; CDR3 length: 12
CDR3 protein: SARGEWGNDGGYT; V gene: TRBV20-1; CDR3 length: 13
CDR3 protein: ASSQDLRREQF; V gene: TRBV4-3; CDR3 length: 11
CDR3 protein: ASSLLQGPPYEQY; V gene: TRBV5-6; CDR3 length: 13
CDR3 protein: ASSYRLYTGELF; V gene: TRBV3-1; CDR3 length: 12
CDR3 protein: SLDSGGADSYNEQF; V gene: TRBV29-1; CDR3 length: 14
CDR3 protein: ASSPRDATYEQY; V gene: TRBV5-1; CDR3 length: 12
CDR3 protein: SVQRFPETLY; V gene: TRBV29-1; CDR3 length: 10
CDR3 protein: ASTPWGGPSSYNEQF; V gene: TRBV7-8; CDR3 length: 15
CDR3 protein: ASSPTGQAIEAF; V gene: TRBV18; CDR3 length: 12
CDR3 protein: ASSMAVRSDTQY; V gene: TRBV7-2; CDR3 length: 12
CDR3 protein: ASSADLGRRY; V gene: TRBV5-4; CDR3 length: 10
CDR3 protein: SLPRPGAPYGYT; V gene: TRBV20-1; CDR3 length: 12